The sequence of this T cell receptor beta chain was determined in a study of control samples from healthy donors and cancer patients. Here immunoSEQ multiplex PCR was the method, and the copy in TCRdb shows in-frame clones only, minus some. Of about 38,000 clones listed, around four fifths are singletons. The TCR sequence derives from a woman aged 55 to 70 with lung cancer. Sequencing was performed on PBMCs.

In nucleotides, the CDR3 is TGTGCCTGGAGTGGGACGAGTGAGTCTGCTTTCTTT. It translates to CAWSGTSESAFF. V is TRBV30 and J is TRBJ1-1; D call uncertain. The CDR3 has 12 residues. Deletions cut 1 base from V and 11 bases from J, with 14 bases between. CDR1 and CDR2 from the germline V gene are GTSNPN and SVGIG (reference sequence).